This is a list of T cell receptor beta chains from one sample in a study of blood T cell repertoires in COVID-19. Using immunoSEQ multiplex PCR, the repertoire was profiled, and TCRdb retains in-frame clones only, with some absent. The table records under 150,000 clones, 85% of them present only once. The sequencing sample was made of peripheral blood. The receptors originated from a woman in her thirties or forties with active or convalescent COVID-19. Each CDR3 is given without its conserved first and last residue.

TRBV6-6	TRBJ1-2	ASSLGSTGDYGYT
TRBV7-2	TRBJ1-1	ASRQGWVNTEAF
TRBV19	TRBJ2-2	ASSVTGGSGGELF
TRBV7-6	TRBJ1-3	ASSLATRGSGNTIY
TRBV27	TRBJ2-7	ASSLNGAAVSYEQY
TRBV7-2	TRBJ1-5	ASSGTANFNQPQH
TRBV20-1	TRBJ1-6	SASFRNSPLH
TRBV7-9	TRBJ2-7	ASSSGLLGSYEQY
TRBV5-4	TRBJ1-3	ASSLEDISGNTIY
TRBV4-1	TRBJ1-2	ASSQDSGNYGYT